This is a list of T cell receptor beta chains from one sample in a study of cytomegalovirus exposure and HLA in healthy donors. This table comes from immunoSEQ multiplex PCR, and its TCRdb copy is limited to in-frame clones, with some not included. The sample consists of more than 95,000 clones, around 64% of them appearing once. Sample: PBMCs. The receptors here all came from a man in his fifties or sixties in good health and CMV-seronegative. Both conserved end residues are part of each CDR3. A D gene is named only where the DNA matches it firmly. Part of the rows lack a size; the others show once, few, many or a class for expanded clones.

j_call | clone_size | v_call | d_call | cdr3_nt | cdr3_aa
TRBJ2-7 | - | TRBV11-3 | - | TGTGCCAGCAGCTTCGGCGGCGACTACGAGCAGTACTTC | CASSFGGDYEQYF
TRBJ1-2 | few | TRBV28 | TRBD1 | TGTGCCAGCAGTTTCCCAGGGACAGGGGTCAATGGCTACACCTTC | CASSFPGTGVNGYTF
TRBJ2-7 | - | TRBV25-1 | - | TGTGCCAGCAGTGAATATGGGGCGCCGAGCGAGCAGTACTTC | CASSEYGAPSEQYF
TRBJ2-7 | - | TRBV5-4 | TRBD1 | TGTGCCAGCAGCCCTGAGGGACAGGGCAACGAGCAGTACTTC | CASSPEGQGNEQYF
TRBJ2-1 | - | TRBV6-1 | - | TGTGCCAGCACCGCGCAGGGATTTTTGGGTGGGCAGTTCTTC | CASTAQGFLGGQFF
TRBJ2-1 | - | TRBV7-9 | TRBD2 | TGTGCCAGCAGCCAGACTAGCGGGGCGATAAGCTCCTACAATGAGCAGTTCTTC | CASSQTSGAISSYNEQFF
TRBJ2-5 | - | TRBV11-2 | TRBD2 | TGTGCCAGCAGCTTACCGGGCAGCGGGAGGGGGACCCAGTACTTC | CASSLPGSGRGTQYF
TRBJ2-2 | - | TRBV15 | - | TGTGCCACCAGCAGAGATCTTACCGGGGAGCTGTTTTTT | CATSRDLTGELFF
TRBJ2-3 | - | TRBV5-6 | TRBD2 | TGTGCCAGCAGCTTGGATAGCGGGAGCACAGATACGCAGTATTTT | CASSLDSGSTDTQYF
TRBJ2-7 | - | TRBV6-5 | - | TGTGCCAGCAAAACCTGGAGGTACTCCTACGAGCAGTACTTC | CASKTWRYSYEQYF
TRBJ2-7 | - | TRBV19 | TRBD1 | TGTGCCAGTAGTAGACAACATATCCGGGACAGGCCCTACGAGCAGTACTTC | CASSRQHIRDRPYEQYF
TRBJ2-7 | - | TRBV5-4 | - | TGTGCCAGCAGCTTGAAGGGGTCCTACGAGCAGTACTTC | CASSLKGSYEQYF
TRBJ2-1 | - | TRBV4-2 | - | TGTGCCAGCAGCCAAGGAGCCGGGGGTATATACAATGAGCAGTTCTTC | CASSQGAGGIYNEQFF
TRBJ2-3 | few | TRBV4-2 | TRBD2 | TGTGCCAGCAGCCAGGATGGAACTAGCGGGTTCCCAGATACGCAGTATTTT | CASSQDGTSGFPDTQYF
TRBJ2-6 | once | TRBV11-3 | - | TGTGCCAGCAGCCTTCACAGATCTGGGGCCAACGTCCTGACTTTC | CASSLHRSGANVLTF
TRBJ2-7 | - | TRBV19 | - | TGTGCCAGTAGTATTATGGAGGGGCCCTACGAGCAGTACTTC | CASSIMEGPYEQYF
TRBJ2-1 | - | TRBV10-3 | TRBD2 | TGTGCCATCAGTGAGTCGGGAACTAGCGGAGCCGATGAGCAGTTCTTC | CAISESGTSGADEQFF
TRBJ2-1 | - | TRBV19 | TRBD1 | TGTGCCAGCGCCAGGGACAGGGGGCCCTACAATGAGCAGTTCTTC | CASARDRGPYNEQFF
TRBJ2-7 | - | TRBV2 | TRBD1 | TGTGCCAGCAGTAAGACAGGGATCACCTTCGAGCAGTACTTC | CASSKTGITFEQYF
TRBJ2-3 | once | TRBV28 | TRBD2 | TGTGCCAGCAGTACTAGCGGGGGGGCCGTAGATACGCAGTATTTT | CASSTSGGAVDTQYF
TRBJ2-2 | few | TRBV19 | - | TGTGCCAGTAGTTGGGGGCCCACCGGGGAGCTGTTTTTT | CASSWGPTGELFF
TRBJ1-2 | - | TRBV10-3 | TRBD1 | TGTGCCATCAGTGAGCCGACAGGGGGCTATGGCTACACCTTC | CAISEPTGGYGYTF
TRBJ1-1 | - | TRBV2 | - | TGTGCCAGCAGTGCAATCCCCGGGAACACTGAAGCTTTCTTT | CASSAIPGNTEAFF
TRBJ2-3 | - | TRBV6-6 | - | TGTGCCAGCAGTTTAAAAGATACGCAGTATTTT | CASSLKDTQYF
TRBJ2-7 | - | TRBV7-7 | - | TGTGCCAGCAGCCGAGATTTGGCCTACGAGCAGTACTTC | CASSRDLAYEQYF
TRBJ2-7 | once | TRBV19 | TRBD1 | TGTGCCAGTAGCCTGACAGGGGGCTACGAGCAGTACTTC | CASSLTGGYEQYF
TRBJ2-2 | once | TRBV19 | TRBD1 | TGTGCCAGTCGTAACGACAGGGTGGGTACCGGGGAGCTGTTTTTT | CASRNDRVGTGELFF
TRBJ2-3 | - | TRBV2 | - | TGTGCCAGCCAAGATACGCAGTATTTT | CASQDTQYF
TRBJ1-4 | - | TRBV27 | - | TGTGCCAGCAGGGTATGGGGGGCAACTAATGAAAAACTGTTTTTT | CASRVWGATNEKLFF
TRBJ2-5 | - | TRBV2 | TRBD2 | TGTGCCAGCAGCGCTTGGGGGAGGGTCCCCCAAGAGACCCAGTACTTC | CASSAWGRVPQETQYF
TRBJ1-1 | - | TRBV12-5 | - | TGTGCTAGTGCCCCCAGCGGGGTGAATGAAGCTTTCTTT | CASAPSGVNEAFF
TRBJ2-1 | few | TRBV5-1 | TRBD2 | TGCGCCAGCAGCTCGCTAGCTAGCGGGGGGGCCTACAATGAGCAGTTCTTC | CASSSLASGGAYNEQFF
TRBJ2-7 | - | TRBV6-1 | - | TGTGCCAGCACCGGCACAGGCAAATCCTACGAGCAGTACTTC | CASTGTGKSYEQYF
TRBJ1-5 | - | TRBV5-1 | - | TGCGCCAGCAGCTTGTCAGGGCTGGGCAGTCAGCCCCAGCATTTT | CASSLSGLGSQPQHF
TRBJ2-5 | - | TRBV7-2 | TRBD2 | TGTGCCAGCACACTCCCTTGGACTAGCACGGAGACCCAGTACTTC | CASTLPWTSTETQYF
TRBJ2-7 | - | TRBV10-2 | - | TGCGCCAGCAGAGATACAGGCTACGAGCAGTACTTC | CASRDTGYEQYF
TRBJ1-1 | - | TRBV6-5 | - | TGTGCCAGCAGTCCCCAACCCGATAGGGGCACTGAAGCTTTCTTT | CASSPQPDRGTEAFF
TRBJ2-7 | medium-sized | TRBV2 | - | TGTGCCAGCAGCTCAGGGGGACTCTACGAGCAGTACTTC | CASSSGGLYEQYF
TRBJ2-1 | few | TRBV2 | TRBD1 | TGTGCCAGCAGGCTAGACAGGGGATCGAACAATGAGCAGTTCTTC | CASRLDRGSNNEQFF
TRBJ1-1 | - | TRBV2 | - | TGTGCCAGCCGCCCCACAGGAAACACTGAAGCTTTCTTT | CASRPTGNTEAFF
TRBJ2-3 | - | TRBV12-2 | - | TGTGCAAGTCGCTTAGTAGGCTGGCGGGGGACGAGCACAGATACGCAGTATTTT | CASRLVGWRGTSTDTQYF
TRBJ2-1 | - | TRBV11-3 | - | TGTGCCAGCAGCTTGAGCGGACCCGTAAACAATGAGCAGTTCTTC | CASSLSGPVNNEQFF
TRBJ1-2 | once | TRBV28 | - | TGTGCCAGCAGTTTGCGGGGGCAGTTTAGCTATGGCTACACCTTC | CASSLRGQFSYGYTF
TRBJ2-3 | few | TRBV7-7 | TRBD2 | TGTGCTAGCAGCTTAGCCGGGAATAGCGGGGGGGAAAGTAGCCCAGATACGCAGTATTTT | CASSLAGNSGGESSPDTQYF
TRBJ1-2 | few | TRBV5-1 | TRBD1 | TGCGCCAGCAGCCTTGGCACGCAGGGGGCTGATGGCTACACCTTC | CASSLGTQGADGYTF
TRBJ2-7 | few | TRBV11-1 | - | TGTGCCAGCAGCTTAAAACAGGGCGCCAGCGAGCAGTACTTC | CASSLKQGASEQYF
TRBJ2-7 | - | TRBV5-1 | TRBD2 | TGCGCCAGCAGATTCCTAGCGGGAGAATCCTACGAGCAGTACTTC | CASRFLAGESYEQYF
TRBJ1-1 | few | TRBV6-5 | TRBD1 | TGTGCCAGCAGCCGCCACAGGGGATTCGCTTTCTTT | CASSRHRGFAFF
TRBJ2-6 | - | TRBV27 | - | TGTGCCAGCAGCCGGTGGATGGCAGGGTCTAACTCTGGGGCCAACGTCCTGACTTTC | CASSRWMAGSNSGANVLTF
TRBJ2-7 | - | TRBV14 | - | TGTGCCAGCAGCCCCTTGGTTAGCGGAGGGCCCTACGAGCAGTACTTC | CASSPLVSGGPYEQYF
TRBJ2-3 | few | TRBV7-9 | TRBD2 | TGTGCCAGCAGCTTCGTCGGCGGGACTAGTAGCGGAGATACGCAGTATTTT | CASSFVGGTSSGDTQYF
TRBJ1-4 | - | TRBV5-1 | - | TGCGCCAGCAGCTTGGAGGGGGTCACTAATGAAAAACTGTTTTTT | CASSLEGVTNEKLFF
TRBJ2-7 | - | TRBV2 | TRBD1 | TGTGCCAGCATTTCCAGGGGGAGCTCCTACGAGCAGTACTTC | CASISRGSSYEQYF
TRBJ2-1 | - | TRBV5-6 | - | TGTGCCAGCAGTCTGGGACTTTATTACAATGAGCAGTTCTTC | CASSLGLYYNEQFF
TRBJ2-5 | - | TRBV10-1 | TRBD2 | TGCGCCAGCAGTGTGGCTAGCGGGAATCAAGAGACCCAGTACTTC | CASSVASGNQETQYF